The rows below give T cell receptor beta chains drawn from one sample of a study of blood T cell repertoires in COVID-19. The data were produced by immunoSEQ multiplex PCR, yet TCRdb's version contains in-frame clones alone and is incomplete. The profile covers approximately 450,000 clones, with roughly 89% appearing a single time and 4.3% taken by the ten largest. The specimen sequenced was peripheral blood. The receptors here all came from a woman aged 25 to 45 with acute or convalescent COVID-19. CDR3s include the opening cysteine and the closing phenylalanine or tryptophan. D genes are given only for firm matches. A row's size may be missing; if present it is once, few, many or a size class.

CDR3nt: TGTGCCAGCAGCTTGACAGGGGGCCGCAGAGATACGCAGTATTTT; CDR3aa: CASSLTGGRRDTQYF; len: 15; d_gene: TRBD1; abundance: -; v_gene: TRBV11-2; j_gene: TRBJ2-3
CDR3nt: TGTGCCAGCAGCGCATGGACTAGCGGCTACGAGCAGTACTTC; CDR3aa: CASSAWTSGYEQYF; len: 14; d_gene: TRBD2; abundance: -; v_gene: TRBV11-2; j_gene: TRBJ2-7
CDR3nt: TGTGCCAGCAGCCACAGGGAAGGCTACACCTTC; CDR3aa: CASSHREGYTF; len: 11; d_gene: -; abundance: few; v_gene: TRBV3-1/TRBV3-2; j_gene: TRBJ1-2
CDR3nt: TGTGCCAGCAGTTTCCTAAATTCACCCCTCCACTTT; CDR3aa: CASSFLNSPLHF; len: 12; d_gene: -; abundance: -; v_gene: TRBV28; j_gene: TRBJ1-6
CDR3nt: TGTGCCAGCAGCTTAGGCGAGAGGGTACCAGATACGCAGTATTTT; CDR3aa: CASSLGERVPDTQYF; len: 15; d_gene: -; abundance: -; v_gene: TRBV11-2; j_gene: TRBJ2-3
CDR3nt: TGCGCCAGCAGCTTGTCAATCGGACAGAGCCAAGAAAAACTGTTTTTT; CDR3aa: CASSLSIGQSQEKLFF; len: 16; d_gene: -; abundance: -; v_gene: TRBV5-1; j_gene: TRBJ1-4
CDR3nt: TGTGCCAGCAGCGCGGGGGGTAACCTATACAATGAGCAGTTCTTC; CDR3aa: CASSAGGNLYNEQFF; len: 15; d_gene: TRBD2; abundance: -; v_gene: TRBV7-3; j_gene: TRBJ2-1
CDR3nt: TGTGCCAGCAGCCGAGGACAGCCTAGGCTAGGTTCACCCCTCCACTTT; CDR3aa: CASSRGQPRLGSPLHF; len: 16; d_gene: -; abundance: few; v_gene: TRBV7-8; j_gene: TRBJ1-6
CDR3nt: TGTGCCAGCAGCCCAGGAGGACAGGGGATCAATCAGCCCCAGCATTTT; CDR3aa: CASSPGGQGINQPQHF; len: 16; d_gene: TRBD1; abundance: few; v_gene: TRBV7-2; j_gene: TRBJ1-5
CDR3nt: TGTGCCAGTAGCGGTTCCCGCGAGCAGTACTTC; CDR3aa: CASSGSREQYF; len: 11; d_gene: -; abundance: -; v_gene: TRBV28; j_gene: TRBJ2-7
CDR3nt: TGTGCCAGCAGCGAGTCGACAGGGAAATATGCTGAAGCTTTCTTT; CDR3aa: CASSESTGKYAEAFF; len: 15; d_gene: TRBD1; abundance: few; v_gene: TRBV2; j_gene: TRBJ1-1
CDR3nt: TGTGCCAGCAGCACCCTGGGAGGTCGGGAGACCCAGTACTTC; CDR3aa: CASSTLGGRETQYF; len: 14; d_gene: -; abundance: once; v_gene: TRBV3-1/TRBV3-2; j_gene: TRBJ2-5
CDR3nt: TGTGCCAGCAGTGAGGACGGACTAGCGGGGTTCAATGAGCAGTTCTTC; CDR3aa: CASSEDGLAGFNEQFF; len: 16; d_gene: TRBD2; abundance: few; v_gene: TRBV2; j_gene: TRBJ2-1
CDR3nt: TGCGCCAGCAGCCAGGCTGGTGAAGCTTTCTTT; CDR3aa: CASSQAGEAFF; len: 11; d_gene: -; abundance: -; v_gene: TRBV4-1; j_gene: TRBJ1-1
CDR3nt: TGTGCCAGCAGTAAATACAGGGCCGAGCAGTACTTC; CDR3aa: CASSKYRAEQYF; len: 12; d_gene: -; abundance: -; v_gene: TRBV6-6; j_gene: TRBJ2-7
CDR3nt: TGTGCCAGCAGTGACTGGACTAGCGGGGAGAGCACAGATACGCAGTATTTT; CDR3aa: CASSDWTSGESTDTQYF; len: 17; d_gene: TRBD2; abundance: -; v_gene: TRBV25-1; j_gene: TRBJ2-3
CDR3nt: TGTGCCAGCAGCGGGTGGGGAGGGTACGAGCAGTACTTC; CDR3aa: CASSGWGGYEQYF; len: 13; d_gene: TRBD2; abundance: once; v_gene: TRBV5-6; j_gene: TRBJ2-7
CDR3nt: TGTGCCAGCAGCCAACTCGTAGCGGGGGGGCCGGAGACCCAGTACTTC; CDR3aa: CASSQLVAGGPETQYF; len: 16; d_gene: TRBD2; abundance: once; v_gene: TRBV3-1/TRBV3-2; j_gene: TRBJ2-5
CDR3nt: TGTGCCAGTAGGGCAGACTCATCAATGAACACTGAAGCTTTCTTT; CDR3aa: CASRADSSMNTEAFF; len: 15; d_gene: -; abundance: -; v_gene: TRBV19; j_gene: TRBJ1-1
CDR3nt: TGCAGCGGTAAAGGGGACACCGGGGAGCTGTTTTTT; CDR3aa: CSGKGDTGELFF; len: 12; d_gene: -; abundance: -; v_gene: TRBV29-1; j_gene: TRBJ2-2
CDR3nt: TGTGCCAGTAGTACCCTTGGACAGGGAAAGAGGGAAAAACTGTTTTTT; CDR3aa: CASSTLGQGKREKLFF; len: 16; d_gene: TRBD1; abundance: -; v_gene: TRBV19; j_gene: TRBJ1-4
CDR3nt: TGTGCCAGCAGCCCCCAGAGGGGGAATTCACCCCTCCACTTT; CDR3aa: CASSPQRGNSPLHF; len: 14; d_gene: -; abundance: -; v_gene: TRBV14; j_gene: TRBJ1-6
CDR3nt: TGTGCCAGCAGTGAACCCGGGACAGTGGACACTGAAGCTTTCTTT; CDR3aa: CASSEPGTVDTEAFF; len: 15; d_gene: TRBD1; abundance: once; v_gene: TRBV28; j_gene: TRBJ1-1
CDR3nt: TGCGCCAGCAGCCCGGGGAGGGGTTTCCAAGAGACCCAGTACTTC; CDR3aa: CASSPGRGFQETQYF; len: 15; d_gene: TRBD2; abundance: -; v_gene: TRBV4-1; j_gene: TRBJ2-5
CDR3nt: TGTGCCAGCAGCTTAGATCCTACAGAGACCTACGAGCAGTACTTC; CDR3aa: CASSLDPTETYEQYF; len: 15; d_gene: -; abundance: -; v_gene: TRBV11-2; j_gene: TRBJ2-7
CDR3nt: TGCGCCAGCAGCCAAGTTCCTTTCAGGGGCGGTCGGACTGAAGCTTTCTTT; CDR3aa: CASSQVPFRGGRTEAFF; len: 17; d_gene: -; abundance: -; v_gene: TRBV4-1; j_gene: TRBJ1-1
CDR3nt: TGTGCCAGCAGCTTAGGCCGGGACAGCAAGAATATGTTT; CDR3aa: CASSLGRDSKNMF; len: 13; d_gene: TRBD1; abundance: -; v_gene: TRBV11-2; j_gene: TRBJ1-1
CDR3nt: TGTGCCAGCAGTGAGACCTCCGGACTAGCGGGGGCGGGAGATACGCAGTATTTT; CDR3aa: CASSETSGLAGAGDTQYF; len: 18; d_gene: TRBD2; abundance: -; v_gene: TRBV25-1; j_gene: TRBJ2-3
CDR3nt: TGTGCCAGCAGTGTTGGACAAAAAGTTTACTATGGCTACACCTTC; CDR3aa: CASSVGQKVYYGYTF; len: 15; d_gene: -; abundance: -; v_gene: TRBV2; j_gene: TRBJ1-2
CDR3nt: TGCGCCAGCAGCTTGACAGACAATGAGCAGTTCTTC; CDR3aa: CASSLTDNEQFF; len: 12; d_gene: -; abundance: -; v_gene: TRBV5-1; j_gene: TRBJ2-1
CDR3nt: TGTGCCAGCAGCCCCCGGAGAGGCAGACCTCAGCCCCAGCATTTT; CDR3aa: CASSPRRGRPQPQHF; len: 15; d_gene: -; abundance: -; v_gene: TRBV21-1; j_gene: TRBJ1-5
CDR3nt: TGTGCCAGCTCCCCGGCGCGGCCGGCAAGCGGCTTCGAGCAGTACTTC; CDR3aa: CASSPARPASGFEQYF; len: 16; d_gene: -; abundance: -; v_gene: TRBV18; j_gene: TRBJ2-7
CDR3nt: TGTGCCAGCTCACCGGGGACAGCTTACAATGAGCAGTTCTTC; CDR3aa: CASSPGTAYNEQFF; len: 14; d_gene: TRBD1; abundance: -; v_gene: TRBV18; j_gene: TRBJ2-1
CDR3nt: TGCGCCAGCAGCCAAGATCTAGGCCCCACATTTACCCAGTACTTC; CDR3aa: CASSQDLGPTFTQYF; len: 15; d_gene: -; abundance: -; v_gene: TRBV4-1; j_gene: TRBJ2-5
CDR3nt: TGTGCCAGTAGCCCGGCTAGCGGGAGCGAGCAGTTCTTC; CDR3aa: CASSPASGSEQFF; len: 13; d_gene: TRBD2; abundance: -; v_gene: TRBV19; j_gene: TRBJ2-1
CDR3nt: TGTGCCAGCAGCCCGAACACCGGGCAGGGTGACTATGGCTACACCTTC; CDR3aa: CASSPNTGQGDYGYTF; len: 16; d_gene: -; abundance: -; v_gene: TRBV11-2; j_gene: TRBJ1-2
CDR3nt: TGTGCCAGCAGCTTAGGCGGCAGGGATGCTGAAAAACTGTTTTTT; CDR3aa: CASSLGGRDAEKLFF; len: 15; d_gene: -; abundance: -; v_gene: TRBV7-8; j_gene: TRBJ1-4
CDR3nt: TGCGCCAGCAGCCAAGATCGTGGGACAGGTCAGCCCCAGCATTTT; CDR3aa: CASSQDRGTGQPQHF; len: 15; d_gene: TRBD1; abundance: -; v_gene: TRBV4-1; j_gene: TRBJ1-5
CDR3nt: TGTGCCAGCGGGGACAGGGGAAATCAGCCCCAGCATTTT; CDR3aa: CASGDRGNQPQHF; len: 13; d_gene: TRBD1; abundance: -; v_gene: TRBV2; j_gene: TRBJ1-5